These 30 T cell receptor beta chains originate from one sample sequenced in a study of blood T cell repertoires in COVID-19. The table came from immunoSEQ multiplex PCR; TCRdb's copy has only in-frame clones and leaves some out. The repertoire includes more than 70,000 clones, roughly 77% of them detected once, and approximately 24% sits in the top ten. Sequenced input: peripheral blood. These receptors were obtained from a human donor in a cohort sampled during active COVID-19.

The chain is built from TRBV5-1 and TRBJ2-3; D gene ambiguous. The CDR3 extends over 14 amino acids. Trimming cost V 0 bases and J 5 bases, with 10 bases left between them. Per the germline V gene, CDR1 is SGHRS and CDR2 is YFSETQ. CDR3 in amino acids: CASSLGVAEDTQYF. In nucleotides, the CDR3 is TGCGCCAGCAGCTTGGGGGTAGCCGAAGATACGCAGTATTTT.

The chain uses TRBV15 and TRBJ1-2, with 9 bases identical to TRBD1. The CDR3 covers 14 residues. With 0 bases clipped from V and 5 bases from J, the junction kept 1 base outside the gene matches. Germline assignment: CDR1 LNHNV and CDR2 YYDKDF (reference sequence). The CDR3: CATSRDGTGYGYTF. CDR3 in DNA: TGTGCCACCAGCAGAGATGGGACAGGGTATGGCTACACCTTC.

The rearrangement uses TRBV6-4 and TRBJ1-1, with a tentative D call TRBD1 (6 bases). Germline lookup yields CDR1 MRHNA and CDR2 SNTAGT. V was clipped by 5 bases and J by 1 base, with 8 bases between them. The CDR3 length is 13 residues. The CDR3 bases are TGTGCCAGCAGTTTACAGGGGAACACTGAAGCTTTCTTT. This translates into CASSLQGNTEAFF.

The CDR3 region has the DNA TGTGCCAGCAGAACAGGAAACTCTGGAAACACCATATATTTT. This translates into CASRTGNSGNTIYF. The chain combines TRBV6-5 with TRBJ1-3, with D possibly TRBD1 on 5 matching bases. CDR3 length equals 14 residues. Germline V gene sequence: CDR1 MNHEY, CDR2 SVGAGI. The V end was cut by 6 bases, the J end by 0 bases, with 9 bases between.

This clone has just one count. The V and J genes are TRBV28 and TRBJ2-7; tentative D call: TRBD1 (5 bases). V lost 3 bases to trimming and J lost 4 bases, with 13 bases between them. CDR3 length: 14 residues. The germline gives CDR1 MDHEN, CDR2 SYDVKM. The CDR3 loop is CASSFQPREYEQYF. CDR3 coding DNA: TGTGCCAGCAGTTTCCAGCCCAGGGAATACGAGCAGTACTTC.

The chain combines TRBV3-1 (or the pseudogene TRBV3-2) with TRBJ1-3, with a tentative D call TRBD1 (6 bases). Germline CDR1 and CDR2: LGHDT and YNNKEL (reference sequence). V was pared by 0 bases and J by 4 bases, with 13 bases between. The CDR3 has 16 amino acids. Here the CDR3 reads CASSQDPGHGGNTIYF. CDR3 sequence (DNA): TGTGCCAGCAGCCAAGACCCGGGACACGGAGGAAACACCATATATTTT.

The chain couples TRBV18 to TRBJ1-6; D gene unclear. The CDR3 has 13 residues. Trimming removed 3 bases from V and 7 bases from J, with 7 bases in between. CDR1 is KGHSH and CDR2 is LQKENI in the germline V gene. Here the CDR3 DNA reads TGTGCCAGCTCACCCCGCGCGAATTCACCCCTCCACTTT. Protein product: CASSPRANSPLHF.

V gene TRBV12-3 or TRBV12-4 combines with J gene TRBJ2-7, with D unresolved. The CDR3 is made up of 13 amino acids. Trimming took off 3 bases at V and 3 bases at J, with 9 bases between the two ends. CDR3 DNA sequence: TGTGCCAGCAGTTTTGGCATTTACTACGAGCAGTACTTC. This gives the protein CASSFGIYYEQYF.

The V and J genes are TRBV7-6 and TRBJ2-5; D is perhaps TRBD2 (7 bases). The CDR3 spans 13 residues. Germline V CDR1 and CDR2: SGHVS, FNYEAQ. The germline V and J ends were trimmed by 8 bases and 1 base, with 11 bases remaining between them. The CDR3 DNA reads TGTGCCAGCGGGGGGGGCAGCCAAGAGACCCAGTACTTC. This encodes CASGGGSQETQYF.

J is TRBJ1-2 and V is TRBV18; TRBD1 is a possible D gene (6 bases). CDR3 length equals 14 residues. With 1 base removed from V and 7 bases from J, the gap between germline ends came to 13 bases. From germline, CDR1 is KGHSH and CDR2 LQKENI. Here the CDR3 reads CASSPRDTLGGYTF. CDR3 in DNA: TGTGCCAGCTCACCACGGGACACCCTTGGTGGCTACACCTTC.

V is TRBV7-9 and J is TRBJ2-5; D remains unclear. CDR1 and CDR2 (germline): SEHNR, FQNEAQ (reference sequence). The CDR3 consists of 13 residues. Deletions cut 3 bases from V and 3 bases from J, with 8 bases between. CDR3 sequence reads: CASSFLGKETQYF. In DNA form, the CDR3 reads TGTGCCAGCAGCTTCCTCGGTAAAGAGACCCAGTACTTC. Full variable domain (rest looked up from reference TRBV7-9 and TRBJ2-5): DTGVSQNPRHKITKRGQNVTFRCDPISEHNRLYWYRQTLGQGPEFLTYFQNEAQLEKSRLLSDRFSAERPKGSFSTLEIQRTEQGDSAMYLCASSFLGKETQYFGPGTRLLVL.

This sequence joins TRBV6-1 and TRBJ2-1; D remains ambiguous. Trimming removed 2 bases at V and 0 bases at J, with 14 bases between. The CDR3 runs 17 residues. The germline gives CDR1 MNHNS, CDR2 SASEGT. The CDR3 loop reads CASSELSTLSSYNEQFF. CDR3 DNA sequence: TGTGCCAGCAGTGAACTATCGACTCTGAGCTCCTACAATGAGCAGTTCTTC.

V and J are TRBV28 and TRBJ2-7; possible D gene TRBD1, 5 bases. The CDR3 is 15 amino acids. Trimming removed 6 bases at V and 0 bases at J, with 15 bases between. CDR1 is MDHEN and CDR2 is SYDVKM in the germline V gene. The CDR3 DNA reads TGTGCCAGCAGCACATTATACAGGAGCTCCTACGAGCAGTACTTC. It yields the protein CASSTLYRSSYEQYF.

V usage is TRBV15 and J usage is TRBJ2-7, with 7 bases matching TRBD1. The V gene end was trimmed by 3 bases and the J gene end by 0 bases; junction bases not matched to a gene: 8. Germline values: CDR1 LNHNV, CDR2 YYDKDF (reference sequence). The CDR3 contains 16 residues. In DNA form, the CDR3 reads TGTGCCACCAGCAGCCAAGGACAGGTCAACTCCTACGAGCAGTACTTC. Translation gives CATSSQGQVNSYEQYF.

CDR3 nucleotide sequence: TGTGCCAGTGCCGAACTCACCCGGGGGGAGCTGTTTTTT. The encoded protein is CASAELTRGELFF. This chain links TRBV19 with TRBJ2-2; no definite D call. The CDR3 covers 13 residues. Per germline, CDR1 LNHDA and CDR2 SQIVND (reference sequence). Trimming removed 8 bases from V and 8 bases from J, with 15 bases in between.

The chain carries TRBV11-2 and TRBJ1-6; TRBD1 matches 9 bases. The V segment lost 5 bases and the J segment 10 bases; nucleotides outside the gene matches: 6. The CDR3 consists of 14 residues. Per the germline V gene, CDR1 is SGHAT and CDR2 is FQNNGV. CDR3 residues: CASSPTGGESPLHF. The CDR3 nucleotides read TGTGCCAGCAGCCCCACAGGGGGCGAATCACCCCTCCACTTT.

The chain carries TRBV2 and TRBJ2-7, with 12 bases fitting TRBD1. Trimming at V came to 7 bases and at J to 2 bases, leaving 9 bases not matched to a gene. The CDR3 sequence is 16 residues long. Per the germline V gene, CDR1 is SNHLY and CDR2 is FYNNEI. For the CDR3, the DNA is TGTGCCAGCAAGTGGGGACAGGGGGCAGGTACCTACGAGCAGTACTTC. Its translation: CASKWGQGAGTYEQYF.

The V gene is TRBV10-3, the J gene TRBJ2-7; TRBD2 matches 8 bases. This CDR3 is built from 12 residues. Germline lookup yields CDR1 ENHRY and CDR2 SYGVKD. V dropped 9 bases and J dropped 4; count of bases not matched to a gene: 5. CDR3 nucleotides: TGTGCCATAAGGCGGGGGGTGTACGAGCAGTACTTC. This gives the protein CAIRRGVYEQYF.

A single count supports this clone. This chain joins TRBV6-5 and TRBJ1-2, with D perhaps matching TRBD1 (6 bases). CDR3 length: 14 amino acids. The germline V and J ends were trimmed by 6 bases and 8 bases, with 19 bases remaining between them. Germline V CDR1 and CDR2: MNHEY, SVGAGI. CDR3 protein: CASSPPGIQGGYTF. The CDR3 coding sequence is TGTGCCAGCAGCCCCCCGGGCATCCAGGGGGGCTACACCTTC.

The chain links TRBV6-6 to TRBJ2-1, with 10 bases lining up with TRBD2. CDR1 and CDR2 from the germline V gene are MNHNY and SVGAGI (reference sequence). The trim removed 5 bases at V and 7 bases at J, leaving 5 bases unmatched. The CDR3 sequence is 14 residues long. The CDR3: CASSPAGGVNEQFF. The CDR3, as DNA: TGTGCCAGCAGTCCAGCGGGAGGGGTGAATGAGCAGTTCTTC.

The rearrangement links TRBV19 to TRBJ2-3; D is unclear. The CDR3 consists of 15 residues. Germline lookup yields CDR1 LNHDA and CDR2 SQIVND (reference sequence). Trimming took 1 base from V and 2 from J, leaving 10 bases between them. CDR3 loop: CASSIGPQSTDTQYF. DNA of the CDR3: TGTGCCAGTAGTATAGGTCCGCAGTCCACAGATACGCAGTATTTT. Supplemented by reference TRBV19 and TRBJ2-3, the full variable domain reads DGGITQSPKYLFRKEGQNVTLSCEQNLNHDAMYWYRQDPGQGLRLIYYSQIVNDFQKGDIAEGYSVSREKKESFPLTVTSAQKNPTAFYLCASSIGPQSTDTQYFGPGTRLTVL.

The chain is built from TRBV15 and TRBJ1-2, with D unresolved. The germline V gene encodes CDR1 LNHNV and CDR2 YYDKDF (reference sequence). Trimming removed 1 base from V and 5 bases from J, with 20 bases in between. The CDR3 length is 17 residues. Here the CDR3 DNA reads TGTGCCACCAGCAGAGGTGGTACCGGAGCGATACCATATGGCTACACCTTC. It specifies CATSRGGTGAIPYGYTF.

The CDR3 here is CASSQVRSSGSSSYTDTQYF. The CDR3 region has the DNA TGTGCCAGCAGCCAAGTGAGGTCTAGCGGGAGTTCCAGTTACACAGATACGCAGTATTTT. The chain joins TRBV4-2 to TRBJ2-3; 10 bases map to TRBD2. The ends lost 1 base at V and 2 bases at J; junction bases unmatched: 15. The germline V gene has CDR1 LGHNA and CDR2 YNFKEQ. CDR3 length: 20 amino acids.

The chain employs TRBV28 and TRBJ1-5; no reliable D call. The CDR3 is 14 residues long. Germline V gives CDR1 MDHEN, CDR2 SYDVKM. Trimming pared 3 bases from V and 4 bases from J, leaving 10 bases between. CDR3 bases: TGTGCCAGCAGTTTGCGGCAGCCAAATCAGCCCCAGCATTTT. Amino acid sequence: CASSLRQPNQPQHF.

The V and J genes are TRBV28 and TRBJ2-2; the match to TRBD1 covers 7 bases. Germline V gene lookup returns CDR1 MDHEN and CDR2 SYDVKM. J lost 0 bases, V lost 5 bases, and 9 bases had no gene match. This CDR3 has 17 amino acids. The CDR3 DNA reads TGTGCCAGCAGTCCAACAGGGGTTCCCGCGAACACCGGGGAGCTGTTTTTT. Protein product: CASSPTGVPANTGELFF.

The rearrangement links TRBV5-1 to TRBJ1-2, with 10 bases fitting TRBD1. Germline V gene sequence: CDR1 SGHRS, CDR2 YFSETQ. The CDR3 extends over 16 amino acids. With V trimmed by 4 bases and J by 6 bases, 12 bases remained unmatched. CDR3 bases: TGCGCCAGCAGCCCTCGACAGGGGGCAGGAACGGATGGCTACACCTTC. Translation gives CASSPRQGAGTDGYTF.

The table lists this clone with a count of one. The genes are TRBV19 and TRBJ1-5; D gene unclear. Trimming shortened V by 3 bases and J by 6 bases, and 12 bases separated the two germline ends. CDR3 length: 14 amino acids. From germline, CDR1 is LNHDA and CDR2 SQIVND (reference sequence). The CDR3 DNA reads as TGTGCCAGTAGTATGAGGAGGGTTGCTCAGCCCCAGCATTTT. It yields the protein CASSMRRVAQPQHF.

This chain joins TRBV6-2 or TRBV6-3 and TRBJ2-3; maybe TRBD2 (6 bases). Germline V gene sequence: CDR1 MNHEY, CDR2 SVGEGT. Trimming took off 3 bases at V and 2 bases at J, with 21 bases between the two ends. The CDR3 has 18 residues. The CDR3, as DNA: TGTGCCAGCAGTTATGTCCCGGCGGATCGGGGGAACACAGATACGCAGTATTTT. This sequence encodes CASSYVPADRGNTDTQYF.

This clone was seen more than once but under ten times. The rearrangement links TRBV6-5 to TRBJ1-6; D is possibly TRBD1 (6 bases). Deletions cut 6 bases from V and 5 bases from J, with 11 bases between. The germline V gene encodes CDR1 MNHEY and CDR2 SVGAGI. The CDR3 runs to 14 residues. The CDR3 is CASRRDTDNSPLHF. The CDR3 DNA reads TGTGCCAGCAGGAGGGACACAGATAATTCACCCCTCCACTTT.

The chain has TRBV15 and TRBJ1-2; no reliable D call. The CDR3 has 12 residues. V lost 0 bases to trimming and J lost 5 bases, with 4 bases between them. Germline CDR1 and CDR2: LNHNV and YYDKDF (reference sequence). The CDR3 is CATSRDLYGYTF. The CDR3 DNA sequence: TGTGCCACCAGCAGAGACCTTTATGGCTACACCTTC.